The next 25 T cell receptor beta chains were all read from a single sample in a study of PD-1 blockade in classical Hodgkin lymphoma. The time point here: cycle 4 day 1 (C4D1), after 6 weeks of nivolumab. Following autologous stem cell transplantation, relapse occurred in every patient, and exposure to brentuximab vedotin varied. After PBMCs were thawed, their CD8+ T cells were isolated by magnetic negative selection. Here immunoSEQ multiplex PCR was the method, and the copy in TCRdb shows in-frame clones only, minus some. The sample carries 15,000 to 25,000 clones, about 87% recorded once. This specimen consisted of CD8+ T cells from blood, obtained before the fourth cycle of nivolumab. The source of these receptors is a human donor with classical Hodgkin lymphoma.

This sequence joins TRBV7-9 and TRBJ2-5; 9 bases fit TRBD2. The CDR3 length is 16 residues. Trimming took 4 bases from V and 0 from J; bases not matched to a gene: 6. Germline CDR1 SEHNR, CDR2 FQNEAQ (reference sequence). Here the CDR3 DNA reads TGTGCCAGCAGCTCCCCCGGGACTAGCCACCAAGAGACCCAGTACTTC. Protein product: CASSSPGTSHQETQYF. Full variable domain (outside the CDR3, taken from reference TRBV7-9 and TRBJ2-5): DTGVSQNPRHKITKRGQNVTFRCDPISEHNRLYWYRQTLGQGPEFLTYFQNEAQLEKSRLLSDRFSAERPKGSFSTLEIQRTEQGDSAMYLCASSSPGTSHQETQYFGPGTRLLVL.

V usage is TRBV19 and J usage is TRBJ2-7; TRBD1 matches at 9 bases. CDR3 length equals 15 residues. Germline lookup yields CDR1 LNHDA and CDR2 SQIVND (reference sequence). The ends lost 5 bases at V and 2 bases at J; junction bases unmatched: 7. Here the CDR3 DNA reads TGTGCCAGTAGTTCACAGGGGGCTAGGGCCTACGAGCAGTACTTC. Amino acids: CASSSQGARAYEQYF.

V and J are TRBV7-9 and TRBJ2-7, with 10 bases matching TRBD1. J lost 3 bases, V lost 5 bases, and 7 bases had no gene match. The CDR3 runs 15 residues. Germline loops: CDR1 SEHNR, CDR2 FQNEAQ (reference sequence). CDR3 sequence reads: CASSPPRTGGYEQYF. CDR3 in DNA: TGTGCCAGCAGCCCGCCCAGGACAGGGGGCTACGAGCAGTACTTC.

The chain recombines TRBV7-9 with TRBJ2-3; no firm D call. Germline CDR1 and CDR2: SEHNR and FQNEAQ (reference sequence). Trimming shortened V by 2 bases and J by 4 bases, and 13 bases separated the two germline ends. The CDR3 extends over 15 amino acids. CDR3 bases: TGTGCCAGCAGCTTAAAAGAAGAATCGGCAGATACGCAGTATTTT. The encoded protein is CASSLKEESADTQYF.

The chain carries TRBV7-9 and TRBJ2-1; 12 positions agree with TRBD2. The V gene end was trimmed by 6 bases and the J gene end by 7 bases; junction bases not matched to a gene: 7. The V gene's germline CDR1 is SEHNR and CDR2 FQNEAQ (reference sequence). The CDR3 is 15 amino acids. The CDR3 region is CASSSLAGGFNEQFF. The CDR3 nucleotides read TGTGCCAGCAGTTCACTAGCGGGAGGTTTTAATGAGCAGTTCTTC.

The V call is TRBV13, the J call TRBJ2-3; TRBD2 might be the D (6 bases). V shed 0 bases and J shed 3 bases, with 10 bases lying between them. CDR1 and CDR2 from the germline V gene are PRHDT and FYEKMQ (reference sequence). The CDR3 has 15 residues. In DNA form, the CDR3 reads TGTGCCAGCAGCTTAGGGGGGACTCGGACAGATACGCAGTATTTT. Residues: CASSLGGTRTDTQYF.

The gene calls are TRBV27 and TRBJ2-3; the D gene could be TRBD1 or TRBD2 (6 bases each). Germline values: CDR1 MNHEY, CDR2 SMNVEV (reference sequence). The CDR3 sequence is 17 residues long. Deletions cut 5 bases from V and 2 bases from J, with 20 bases between. CDR3 loop: CASSLTGLGGPTDTQYF. In DNA, the CDR3 is TGTGCCAGCAGTCTTACAGGGTTGGGGGGCCCCACAGATACGCAGTATTTT.

The genes are TRBV7-9 and TRBJ2-5; D gene uncertain. The ends were cut back, 3 bases at V and 5 bases at J, with 7 bases in the middle. This CDR3 is built from 12 residues. Germline V gene sequence: CDR1 SEHNR, CDR2 FQNEAQ (reference sequence). The CDR3 is CASSLGSETQYF. DNA of the CDR3: TGTGCCAGCAGCTTGGGCTCGGAGACCCAGTACTTC.

This sequence joins TRBV15 and TRBJ2-3; 9 positions agree with TRBD1. After removal of 5 bases from V and 4 bases from J, the junction contained 10 bases not matched to a gene. Germline V gene data show CDR1 as LNHNV and CDR2 as YYDKDF (reference sequence). The CDR3 totals 16 residues. CDR3 DNA: TGTGCCACCAGCCGGCGGGACAGGGTGAGCCCAGATACGCAGTATTTT. It yields the protein CATSRRDRVSPDTQYF.

The rearrangement links TRBV28 to TRBJ1-5; 7 positions match TRBD1. Germline lookup yields CDR1 MDHEN and CDR2 SYDVKM. The CDR3 runs 15 residues. The V gene end was trimmed by 8 bases and the J gene end by 1 base; junction bases not matched to a gene: 8. CDR3 coding DNA: TGTGCCAGCCGACAGGGATGGGAAAGCAATCAGCCCCAGCATTTT. This encodes CASRQGWESNQPQHF.

The rearrangement links TRBV10-2 to TRBJ2-1; D tentatively fits TRBD1 or TRBD2 (5 bases each). The germline V gene encodes CDR1 WSHSY and CDR2 SAAADI. The CDR3 is made up of 13 amino acids. V was clipped by 6 bases and J by 8 bases, with 14 bases between them. The DNA of the CDR3 is TGCGCCAGCAGCGGGACCGTCGGTGATGAGCAGTTCTTC. It yields the protein CASSGTVGDEQFF.

This chain joins TRBV27 and TRBJ1-1; D is ambiguous. There are 14 residues in the CDR3. V was pared by 5 bases and J by 0 bases, with 10 bases between. CDR1 and CDR2 from the germline V gene are MNHEY and SMNVEV (reference sequence). The CDR3 loop is CASSTRSLNTEAFF. The DNA of the CDR3 is TGTGCCAGCAGTACCCGGTCCTTGAACACTGAAGCTTTCTTT.

CDR3 amino acids: CASSAGLGPQHF. CDR3 nucleotides: TGTGCCAGCAGCGCCGGGCTAGGACCCCAGCATTTT. V is TRBV9 and J is TRBJ1-5, with unresolved D. Germline V gives CDR1 SGDLS, CDR2 YYNGEE. V shed 3 bases and J shed 10 bases, with 11 bases lying between them. The CDR3 runs to 12 residues.

This chain links TRBV30 with TRBJ1-2; D is undetermined. The CDR3 has 12 residues. CDR1 and CDR2 (germline): GTSNPN, SVGIG (reference sequence). The germline V and J ends were trimmed by 8 bases and 4 bases, with 14 bases remaining between them. This CDR3 is CARYSPRYGYTF. The CDR3 DNA reads as TGTGCCCGTTACAGTCCTCGCTATGGCTACACCTTC.

V gene TRBV5-1 combines with J gene TRBJ2-1, with 9 bases matching TRBD2. J was trimmed by 4 bases and V by 4 bases; bases with no gene match: 18. There are 19 residues in the CDR3. The germline V gene encodes CDR1 SGHRS and CDR2 YFSETQ. The CDR3 DNA follows: TGCGCCAGCAGCGGGCCCAAGCCAAGACTAGCGGCTTTTTACAATGAGCAGTTCTTC. Amino acids: CASSGPKPRLAAFYNEQFF.

This clone has a handful of counts. For the CDR3, the DNA is TGTGCCAGCAGCTTGGCTAGCGGGACTCACAATGAGCAGTTCTTC. Its translation: CASSLASGTHNEQFF. This rearrangement joins TRBV5-5 to TRBJ2-1; 9 positions match TRBD2. The CDR3 sequence is 15 residues long. Germline assignment: CDR1 SGHKS and CDR2 YYEKEE (reference sequence). Trimming at V came to 0 bases and at J to 5 bases, leaving 3 bases not matched to a gene.

Only one count was recorded for this clone. The CDR3 DNA reads TGTGCCAGTAGTTCACGGGACAGGGGCTTCGAGCAGTACTTC. Protein: CASSSRDRGFEQYF. This sequence joins TRBV19 and TRBJ2-7; 10 bases are a match to TRBD1. This CDR3 spans 14 amino acids. V shed 5 bases and J 6 bases; nucleotides not matched to a gene: 7. Germline CDR1 LNHDA, CDR2 SQIVND (reference sequence).

This chain uses TRBV6-1 with TRBJ1-5, with 11 bases identical to TRBD1. J was trimmed by 7 bases and V by 3 bases; bases with no gene match: 11. The CDR3 length is 17 residues. Germline assignment: CDR1 MNHNS and CDR2 SASEGT. CDR3 protein: CASSEARGTGGNQPQHF. CDR3 DNA: TGTGCCAGCAGTGAGGCACGGGGGACAGGGGGGAACCAGCCCCAGCATTTT.

The V gene is TRBV4-1, the J gene TRBJ1-4; D unclear. The germline CDR1 and CDR2 sequences are MGHRA and YSYEKL. Trimming took 2 bases from V and 12 from J, leaving 10 bases between them. The CDR3 extends over 12 amino acids. The CDR3 here is CASSQQLGELFF. CDR3 in DNA: TGCGCCAGCAGCCAACAGTTGGGAGAACTGTTTTTT.

CDR3 coding DNA: TGTGCCAGCAGACCTAGCGGGGCAGGGAATGAGCAGTTCTTC. Its translation: CASRPSGAGNEQFF. The chain links TRBV6-1 to TRBJ2-1, with 9 positions matching TRBD2. Trimming removed 6 bases from V and 7 bases from J; junction bases left unmatched: 7. Looked up from germline, CDR1 is MNHNS and CDR2 is SASEGT. There are 14 residues in the CDR3.

J is TRBJ2-7 and V is TRBV6-5, with TRBD1 matching 7 bases. This CDR3 region has 12 residues. The trim removed 5 bases at V and 5 bases at J, leaving 3 bases unmatched. Germline V gives CDR1 MNHEY, CDR2 SVGAGI. The CDR3 DNA is TGTGCCAGCAGTGGGGGACAGAACGAGCAGTACTTC. This codes for CASSGGQNEQYF.

The J gene is TRBJ2-7, the V gene TRBV6-1; no reliable D call. The germline CDR1 and CDR2 sequences are MNHNS and SASEGT. The CDR3 runs 12 residues. V lost 7 bases, J lost 3 bases, and 10 bases lay in between. The CDR3 bases are TGTGCCAGCAATCCGGACCGCTACGAGCAGTACTTC. Protein sequence: CASNPDRYEQYF.

This CDR3 reads CSAPTGRVYTF. The CDR3 coding sequence is TGCAGTGCCCCTACAGGGAGGGTCTACACCTTC. The gene calls are TRBV20-1 and TRBJ1-2, with a weak D call TRBD1 (6 bases). V was shortened by 6 bases and J by 10 bases, with 15 bases between the two germline ends. The CDR3 has 11 residues. Per germline, CDR1 DFQATT and CDR2 SNEGSKA (reference sequence).

Concerning this clone: Its ends do not fully match the called genes, so a read error is possible. The CDR3 here is CSVPSSGRSTNTQYF. The CDR3 region has the DNA TGCAGCGTTCCTTCTAGCGGGAGAAGCACAAATACGCAGTATTTT. The chain uses TRBV29-1 and TRBJ2-3; TRBD2 aligns across 10 bases. CDR1 is SQVTM and CDR2 is ANQGSEA in the germline V gene. The CDR3 length is 15 residues.

CDR3: CASSQDWTPNYGYTF. The CDR3 DNA is TGCGCCAGCAGCCAAGATTGGACCCCTAACTATGGCTACACCTTC. The genes are TRBV4-1 and TRBJ1-2; the D is unclear. V shed 0 bases and J shed 0 bases, with 8 bases lying between them. Germline values: CDR1 MGHRA, CDR2 YSYEKL. This CDR3 is 15 amino acids long.